The clone carrying this TCR beta chain was recorded at least ten times. The data stem from a study of T-cell reconstitution after alpha-beta-depleted transplantation in children. Unique molecular identifiers tagged the TCRbeta library. One entry per CDR3 protein results from TCRdb running MiXCR on the PCR reads. The repertoire holds 200,000 to 300,000 distinct CDR3 sequences, with 12% as singletons. Germline V gene lookup returns CDR1 LGHNA and CDR2 YNFKEQ. There are 17 residues in the CDR3. Trimming shortened V by 4 bases and J by 3 bases, and 20 bases separated the two germline ends. The specimen was PBMCs from the stem cell graft donor, collected from the stem cell graft. The TCR was taken from a human donor who donated a stem cell graft to a child with acute lymphoblastic leukemia. V and J are TRBV4-2 and TRBJ2-3; no clear D gene. CDR3 amino acids: CASSLSSGPAKTDTQYF. The DNA of the CDR3 is TGTGCCAGCAGCCTCTCGTCCGGACCAGCGAAGACAGATACGCAGTATTTT.